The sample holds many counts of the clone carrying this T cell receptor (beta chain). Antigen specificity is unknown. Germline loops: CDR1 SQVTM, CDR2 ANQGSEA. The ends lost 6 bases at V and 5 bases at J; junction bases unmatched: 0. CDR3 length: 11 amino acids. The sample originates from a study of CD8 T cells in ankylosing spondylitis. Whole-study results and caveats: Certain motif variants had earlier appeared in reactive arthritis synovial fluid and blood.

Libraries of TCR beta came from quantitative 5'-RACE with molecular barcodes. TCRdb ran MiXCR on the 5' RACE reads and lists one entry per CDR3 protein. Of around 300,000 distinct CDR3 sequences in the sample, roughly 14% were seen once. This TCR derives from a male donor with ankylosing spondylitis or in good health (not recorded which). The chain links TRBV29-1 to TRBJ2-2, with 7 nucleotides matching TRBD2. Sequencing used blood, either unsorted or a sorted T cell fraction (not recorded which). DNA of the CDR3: TGCAGCGTCGGGGGGACCGGGGAGCTGTTTTTT. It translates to CSVGGTGELFF.